This T cell receptor beta chain appears in the sequencing data of a study of T cells in Graves' hyperthyroidism and ophthalmopathy. Findings of the study overall: Most thyroid clonotypes expanded above 0.001 appeared in blood too.

Patients with uncontrolled infections, other autoimmune diseases, pregnancy or lactation were excluded. Diagnosis relied on clinical symptoms, serum thyroxine and TRAb, thyroid ultrasound and orbital computed tomography. PBMCs were collected from an approximately 9.3 ml volume of fresh peripheral blood. From RNA transcripts, TCR beta CDR3 regions were amplified. TCR CDR3 regions were first amplified by RT-PCR with HTBI primers. TCRdb fed the multiplex PCR reads into MiXCR, producing one record per CDR3 protein. The table lists a few hundred thousand distinct CDR3 sequences, 20% to 25% of them singletons. V lost 5 bases to trimming and J lost 5 bases; unmatched junction nucleotides: 15. The CDR3 is 16 amino acids. This clonotype was seen ten or more times. Its target is not known.

The source of this sequence is a woman aged 65 to 85 with Graves' ophthalmopathy. Sequenced: blood. V gene TRBV12-3 or TRBV12-4 combines with J gene TRBJ2-7; 7 bases line up with TRBD2. The CDR3 nucleotides read TGTGCCAGCAGTCCAGACTACCGCTTGCTAGCGGACGAGCAGTACTTC. This sequence encodes CASSPDYRLLADEQYF.